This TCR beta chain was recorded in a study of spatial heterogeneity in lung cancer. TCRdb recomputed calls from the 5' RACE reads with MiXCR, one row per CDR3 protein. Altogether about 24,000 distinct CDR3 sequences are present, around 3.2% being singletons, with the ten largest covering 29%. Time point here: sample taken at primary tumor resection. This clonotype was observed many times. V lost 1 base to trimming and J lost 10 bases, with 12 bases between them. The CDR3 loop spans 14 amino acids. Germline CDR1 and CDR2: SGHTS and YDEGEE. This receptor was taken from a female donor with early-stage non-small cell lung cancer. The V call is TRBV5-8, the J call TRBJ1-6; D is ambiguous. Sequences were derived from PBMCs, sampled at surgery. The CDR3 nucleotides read TGTGCCAGCAGCTTGAGGTCGGGCTTCTCACCCCTCCACTTT. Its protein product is CASSLRSGFSPLHF. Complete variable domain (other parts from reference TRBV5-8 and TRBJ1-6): EAGVTQSPTHLIKTRGQQATLRCSPISGHTSVYWYQQALGLGLQFLLWYDEGEERNRGNFPPRFSGRQFPNYSSELNVNALELEDSALYLCASSLRSGFSPLHFGNGTRLTVT.